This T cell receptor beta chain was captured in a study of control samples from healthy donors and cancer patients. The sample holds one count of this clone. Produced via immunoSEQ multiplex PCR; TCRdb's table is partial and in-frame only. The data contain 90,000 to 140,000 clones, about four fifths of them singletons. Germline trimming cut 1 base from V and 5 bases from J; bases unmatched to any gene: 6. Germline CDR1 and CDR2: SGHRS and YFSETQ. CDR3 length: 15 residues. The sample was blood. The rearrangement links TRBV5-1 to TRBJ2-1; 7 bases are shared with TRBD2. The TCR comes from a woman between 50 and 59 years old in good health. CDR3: CASSLRAGPNNEQFF. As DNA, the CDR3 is TGCGCCAGCAGCTTGAGAGCGGGACCCAACAATGAGCAGTTCTTC.